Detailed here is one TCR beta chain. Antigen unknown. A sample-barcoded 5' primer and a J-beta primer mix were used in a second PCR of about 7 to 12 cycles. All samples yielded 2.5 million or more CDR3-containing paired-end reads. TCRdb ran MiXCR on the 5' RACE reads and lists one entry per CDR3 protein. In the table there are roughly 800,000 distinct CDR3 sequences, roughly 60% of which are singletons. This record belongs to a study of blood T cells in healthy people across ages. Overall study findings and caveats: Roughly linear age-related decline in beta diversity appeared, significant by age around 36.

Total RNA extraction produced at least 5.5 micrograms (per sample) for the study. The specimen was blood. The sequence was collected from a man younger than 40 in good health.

This CDR3 is CSAIQSSGPYEQYF. The DNA for the CDR3 is TGCAGTGCTATACAGTCTAGCGGGCCGTACGAGCAGTACTTC. The chain joins TRBV20-1 to TRBJ2-7; 8 positions agree with TRBD2. The CDR3 is made up of 14 amino acids. CDR1 is DFQATT and CDR2 is SNEGSKA in the germline V gene (reference sequence). The trim removed 4 bases at V and 4 bases at J, leaving 9 bases unmatched.